The 2 T cell receptor beta chains given below trace back to one sample, sequenced in a study of cytomegalovirus exposure and HLA in healthy donors. The primer mix had 60 Vbeta and 13 Jbeta primers. Libraries were prepared by immunoSEQ multiplex PCR; TCRdb keeps only in-frame clonotypes and omits some of them. The table records about 160,000 clones, around 79% of them present only once. Sequenced input: PBMCs. The receptor source for this set is a man aged 40-55 years in good health and CMV-seronegative.

The V gene is TRBV18, the J gene TRBJ2-7; TRBD2 matches 9 bases. V shed 1 base, J shed 0 bases, and the junction held 10 bases outside the gene matches. CDR3 length equals 18 residues. Germline V gene lookup returns CDR1 KGHSH and CDR2 LQKENI. DNA for the CDR3: TGTGCCAGCTCACCACAAGCGGGGGGTTCTTTTACCTCCTACGAGCAGTACTTC. Its translation: CASSPQAGGSFTSYEQYF.

This clone appeared once. The chain uses TRBV9 and TRBJ1-2; a weak D match, TRBD1 (5 bases). Trimming removed 0 bases at V and 4 bases at J, with 13 bases between. Germline V gene lookup returns CDR1 SGDLS and CDR2 YYNGEE. The CDR3 has 15 amino acids. Here the CDR3 reads CASSVGGGTLYGYTF. CDR3 bases: TGTGCCAGCAGCGTAGGGGGGGGTACCCTCTATGGCTACACCTTC.